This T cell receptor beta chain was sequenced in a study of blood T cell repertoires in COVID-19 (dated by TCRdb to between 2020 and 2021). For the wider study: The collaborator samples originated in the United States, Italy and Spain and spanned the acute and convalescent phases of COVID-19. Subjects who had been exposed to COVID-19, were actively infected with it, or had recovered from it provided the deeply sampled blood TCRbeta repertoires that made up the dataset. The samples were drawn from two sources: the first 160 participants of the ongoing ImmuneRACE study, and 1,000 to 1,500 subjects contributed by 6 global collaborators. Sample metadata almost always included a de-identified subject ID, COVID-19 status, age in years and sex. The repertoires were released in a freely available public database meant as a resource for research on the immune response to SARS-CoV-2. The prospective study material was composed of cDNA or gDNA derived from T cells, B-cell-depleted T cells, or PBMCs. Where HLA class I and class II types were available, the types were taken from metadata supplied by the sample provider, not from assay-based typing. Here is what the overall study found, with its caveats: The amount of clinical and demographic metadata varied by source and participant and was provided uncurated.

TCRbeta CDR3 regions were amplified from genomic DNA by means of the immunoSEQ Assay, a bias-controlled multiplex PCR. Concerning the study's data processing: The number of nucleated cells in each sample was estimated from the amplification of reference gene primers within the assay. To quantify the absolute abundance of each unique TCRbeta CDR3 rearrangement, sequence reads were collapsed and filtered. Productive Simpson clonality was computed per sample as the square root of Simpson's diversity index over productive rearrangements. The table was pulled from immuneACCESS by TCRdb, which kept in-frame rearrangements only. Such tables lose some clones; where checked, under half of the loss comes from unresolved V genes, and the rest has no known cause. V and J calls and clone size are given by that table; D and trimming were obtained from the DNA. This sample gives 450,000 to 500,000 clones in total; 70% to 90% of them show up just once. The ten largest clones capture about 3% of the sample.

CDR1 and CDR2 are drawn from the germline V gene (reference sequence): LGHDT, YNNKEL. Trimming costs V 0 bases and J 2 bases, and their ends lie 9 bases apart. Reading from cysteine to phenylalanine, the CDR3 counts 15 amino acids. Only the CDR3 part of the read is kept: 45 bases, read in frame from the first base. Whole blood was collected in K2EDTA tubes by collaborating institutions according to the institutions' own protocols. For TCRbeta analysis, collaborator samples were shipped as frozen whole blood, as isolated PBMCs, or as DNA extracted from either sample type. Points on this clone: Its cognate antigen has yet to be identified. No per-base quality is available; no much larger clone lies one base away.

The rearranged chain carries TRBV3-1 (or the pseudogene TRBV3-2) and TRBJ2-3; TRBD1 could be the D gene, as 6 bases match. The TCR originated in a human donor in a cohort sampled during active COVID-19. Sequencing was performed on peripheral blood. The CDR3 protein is CASSQEDSNTDTQYF. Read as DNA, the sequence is TGTGCCAGCAGCCAAGAGGACAGCAACACAGATACGCAGTATTTT.